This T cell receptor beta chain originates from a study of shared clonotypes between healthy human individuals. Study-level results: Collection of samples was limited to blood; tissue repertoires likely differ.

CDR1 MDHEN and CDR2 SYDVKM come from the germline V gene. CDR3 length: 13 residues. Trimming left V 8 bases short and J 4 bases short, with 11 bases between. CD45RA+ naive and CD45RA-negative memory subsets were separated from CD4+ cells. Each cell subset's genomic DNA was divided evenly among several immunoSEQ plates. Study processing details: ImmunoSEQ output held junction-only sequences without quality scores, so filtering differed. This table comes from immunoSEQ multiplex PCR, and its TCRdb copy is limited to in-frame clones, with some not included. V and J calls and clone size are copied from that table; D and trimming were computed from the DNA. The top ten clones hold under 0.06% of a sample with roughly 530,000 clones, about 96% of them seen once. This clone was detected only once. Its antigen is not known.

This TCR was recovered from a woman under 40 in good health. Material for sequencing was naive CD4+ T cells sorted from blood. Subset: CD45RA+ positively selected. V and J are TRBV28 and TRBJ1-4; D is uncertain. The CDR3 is CASSRTFNEKLFF. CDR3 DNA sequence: TGTGCCAGCTCCCGGACCTTTAATGAAAAACTGTTTTTT.